Listed below are T cell receptor beta chains from one sample, sequenced in a study of control samples from healthy donors and cancer patients. TCRdb's copy holds only in-frame clones and misses some; the assay was immunoSEQ multiplex PCR. The repertoire has about 170,000 clones, 91% of them found once; the top ten carry about 1.6%. Sequenced input: blood. Every receptor here comes from a woman under 40 in good health. The CDR3 runs from the conserved cysteine through the conserved F or W. D genes are given only for firm matches. Size is stated for part of the rows, as once, few or many counts, or as a class when the clone is expanded.

v_gene: TRBV18; j_gene: TRBJ2-3; abundance: NA; d_gene: NA; CDR3aa: CASSPPIGVNTQYF; CDR3nt: TGTGCCAGCTCACCACCGATAGGGGTGAATACGCAGTATTTT
v_gene: TRBV6-2/TRBV6-3; j_gene: TRBJ1-2; abundance: NA; d_gene: TRBD1; CDR3aa: CASSYGRDRVANYGYTF; CDR3nt: TGTGCCAGCAGTTACGGCCGGGACAGGGTAGCTAACTATGGCTACACCTTC
v_gene: TRBV27; j_gene: TRBJ1-2; abundance: NA; d_gene: TRBD1; CDR3aa: CASSYRDRSRGYTF; CDR3nt: TGTGCCAGCAGTTACCGGGACAGGAGCCGGGGCTACACCTTC
v_gene: TRBV6-5; j_gene: TRBJ1-5; abundance: NA; d_gene: TRBD1; CDR3aa: CASRGTGGQPQHF; CDR3nt: TGTGCCAGCAGGGGGACAGGGGGTCAGCCCCAGCATTTT
v_gene: TRBV5-4; j_gene: TRBJ1-5; abundance: NA; d_gene: NA; CDR3aa: CASSLGDNQPQHF; CDR3nt: TGTGCCAGCAGCTTGGGGGACAATCAGCCCCAGCATTTT
v_gene: TRBV18; j_gene: TRBJ1-2; abundance: NA; d_gene: NA; CDR3aa: CASSPPAGRYGYTF; CDR3nt: TGTGCCAGCTCACCACCGGCAGGGAGATATGGCTACACCTTC
v_gene: TRBV13; j_gene: TRBJ1-4; abundance: NA; d_gene: TRBD1; CDR3aa: CASSKGQGGEKLFF; CDR3nt: TGTGCCAGCAGCAAGGGACAGGGGGGGGAAAAACTGTTTTTT
v_gene: TRBV29-1; j_gene: TRBJ2-2; abundance: NA; d_gene: TRBD2; CDR3aa: CSVLGLAGTSGELFF; CDR3nt: TGCAGCGTTCTCGGACTAGCGGGAACGAGCGGGGAGCTGTTTTTT
v_gene: TRBV7-3; j_gene: TRBJ2-6; abundance: once; d_gene: NA; CDR3aa: CASSLRGPLSSGANVLTF; CDR3nt: TGTGCCAGCAGCTTAAGAGGACCCCTGAGCTCTGGGGCCAACGTCCTGACTTTC
v_gene: TRBV19; j_gene: TRBJ1-4; abundance: NA; d_gene: NA; CDR3aa: CASSGDVVATNEKLFF; CDR3nt: TGTGCCAGTAGTGGGGACGTAGTTGCAACTAATGAAAAACTGTTTTTT
v_gene: TRBV7-2; j_gene: TRBJ1-1; abundance: NA; d_gene: NA; CDR3aa: CASSSYDRDFF; CDR3nt: TGTGCCAGCAGCTCGTATGACCGGGACTTCTTT
v_gene: TRBV5-6; j_gene: TRBJ1-1; abundance: NA; d_gene: NA; CDR3aa: CASSLAQNTEAFF; CDR3nt: TGTGCCAGCAGCTTGGCCCAGAACACTGAAGCTTTCTTT
v_gene: TRBV19; j_gene: TRBJ1-3; abundance: few; d_gene: NA; CDR3aa: CASSPDRMGNTIYF; CDR3nt: TGTGCCAGTAGTCCTGACAGGATGGGAAACACCATATATTTT
v_gene: TRBV7-2; j_gene: TRBJ1-5; abundance: once; d_gene: TRBD1; CDR3aa: CASSWTGQNQPQHF; CDR3nt: TGTGCCAGCAGCTGGACAGGCCAGAATCAGCCCCAGCATTTT
v_gene: TRBV30; j_gene: TRBJ2-5; abundance: NA; d_gene: NA; CDR3aa: CAWSVGLQETQYF; CDR3nt: TGTGCCTGGAGTGTGGGACTCCAAGAGACCCAGTACTTC
v_gene: TRBV4-1; j_gene: TRBJ1-4; abundance: NA; d_gene: NA; CDR3aa: CASSQVGQNNEKLFF; CDR3nt: TGCGCCAGCAGCCAAGTCGGGCAGAATAATGAAAAACTGTTTTTT
v_gene: TRBV7-8; j_gene: TRBJ1-5; abundance: NA; d_gene: NA; CDR3aa: CASSFAEQPQHF; CDR3nt: TGTGCCAGCAGCTTTGCTGAGCAGCCCCAGCATTTT
v_gene: TRBV3-1/TRBV3-2; j_gene: TRBJ1-4; abundance: NA; d_gene: NA; CDR3aa: CASSQLPTNEKLFF; CDR3nt: TGTGCCAGCAGCCAACTGCCAACTAATGAAAAACTGTTTTTT
v_gene: TRBV7-9; j_gene: TRBJ2-5; abundance: NA; d_gene: TRBD1; CDR3aa: CASSRDREWETQYF; CDR3nt: TGTGCCAGCAGTAGGGACAGGGAGTGGGAGACCCAGTACTTC
v_gene: TRBV14; j_gene: TRBJ1-1; abundance: NA; d_gene: NA; CDR3aa: CASSQDGRPNTEAFF; CDR3nt: TGTGCCAGCAGCCAAGATGGGAGACCAAACACTGAAGCTTTCTTT